This T cell receptor beta chain is from a study of blood T cells in healthy people across ages. Findings and caveats of the study: The study regarded diversity estimates from one million T cells as underestimates.

Germline values: CDR1 SQVTM, CDR2 ANQGSEA. Unmatched junction bases numbered 5, after V lost 4 bases and J lost 1 base. The CDR3 has 16 amino acids. The donors, healthy Caucasians from Russia, were aged about 6 to 95. Each sample gave at least 7 million isolated PBMCs. For this clonotype: The antigen is unknown.

Then a second PCR, running roughly 6 to 11 cycles, was carried out with a sample-barcoded 5' primer and a J-beta primer mix. MiXCR, run by TCRdb on the 5' RACE reads, gives a single entry per CDR3 protein. This table has approximately 600,000 distinct CDR3 sequences, around three fifths appearing once. The chain recombines TRBV29-1 with TRBJ2-1; TRBD2 aligns across 12 bases. This clonotype was sampled from a man in his sixties in good health. The sample consisted of blood. The CDR3: CSVVLAGGRSYNEQFF. The CDR3 DNA sequence: TGCAGCGTTGTCCTAGCGGGGGGGCGGTCCTACAATGAGCAGTTCTTC.